Reported below is one T cell receptor (beta chain). What it recognizes is unknown. The method was immunoSEQ multiplex PCR; TCRdb's version includes in-frame clones alone and lacks a portion of them. The sample has a few million clones, about 94% seen once. This specimen comes from a study of shared clonotypes between healthy human individuals. General study results and limits: As a rule, naive subsets had a larger estimated richness than memory subsets. In this cohort, only blood was sampled, and tissue repertoires likely differ.

CD45RO-negative, CCR7-positively selected cells formed the naive CD8 fraction, excluding terminally differentiated effector memory CD45RA+ cells. Sequencing input: naive CD8+ T cells from PBMCs. The sequence derives from a man aged 18-30 years in good health. Some clones in this sample may be carry-over from other donors' samples.

CDR3 amino acids: CASSLSRGVTEAFF. The CDR3 nucleotides are TGTGCCAGCAGTTTATCGCGGGGTGTCACTGAAGCTTTCTTT. The chain carries TRBV27 and TRBJ1-1, with no clear D. The CDR3 is made up of 14 amino acids. V was trimmed by 0 bases and J by 4 bases, leaving 9 bases between them. The germline V gene encodes CDR1 MNHEY and CDR2 SMNVEV (reference sequence).